These 22 T cell receptor beta chains were all obtained from the same sample, sequenced in a study of technical replicates of blood from several donors. Profiled with immunoSEQ multiplex PCR; TCRdb holds only in-frame clones, not every one. The data hold about 61,000 clones, with roughly 97% observed a single time. Sequencing was done on a sample of T cells isolated from PBMCs. The receptor set was obtained from a human donor in good health.

The chain employs TRBV4-1 and TRBJ2-1; TRBD2 matches 7 bases. The CDR3 consists of 16 residues. V was pared by 0 bases and J by 7 bases, with 9 bases of the junction left unmatched. Germline CDR1 reads MGHRA; CDR2 reads YSYEKL. The DNA of the CDR3 is TGCGCCAGCAGCCAAGAATACCGGGAGGTTCTTAATGAGCAGTTCTTC. It is translated as CASSQEYREVLNEQFF.

This chain connects TRBV7-9 to TRBJ2-7, with D unresolved. The CDR3 length is 12 residues. The germline V and J ends were trimmed by 2 bases and 1 base, with 3 bases remaining between them. In germline, CDR1 is SEHNR, CDR2 FQNEAQ (reference sequence). CDR3 region: CASSLTSYEQYF. Here the CDR3 DNA reads TGTGCCAGCAGCTTAACATCCTACGAGCAGTACTTC.

The V call is TRBV7-2, the J call TRBJ1-2, with TRBD1 matching 7 bases. This CDR3 has 15 amino acids. After removal of 2 bases from V and 2 bases from J, the junction contained 5 bases not matched to a gene. The germline CDR1 and CDR2 sequences are SGHTA and FQGNSA. The CDR3 reads CASSLHTGANYGYTF. CDR3 bases: TGTGCCAGCAGCTTACACACAGGGGCCAACTATGGCTACACCTTC.

The chain carries TRBV6-5 and TRBJ1-2, with TRBD1 identical over 8 bases. This CDR3 contains 16 residues. Germline CDR1 reads MNHEY; CDR2 reads SVGAGI. The trim removed 4 bases at V and 1 base at J, leaving 8 bases unmatched. Here the CDR3 DNA reads TGTGCCAGCAGTTTTAGACAGGGGCCCATTAACTATGGCTACACCTTC. Its protein product is CASSFRQGPINYGYTF.

The genes are TRBV28 and TRBJ1-1; D gene unclear. The CDR3 is 12 amino acids. CDR1 MDHEN and CDR2 SYDVKM come from the germline V gene. Trimming removed 3 bases at V and 4 bases at J, with 6 bases between. CDR3 loop: CASSFEVTEAFF. The CDR3 DNA is TGTGCCAGCAGTTTCGAGGTCACTGAAGCTTTCTTT.

The chain links TRBV11-2 to TRBJ1-3; no clear D. The CDR3 runs 14 residues. V dropped 0 bases and J dropped 8 bases, with 11 bases sitting between them. Germline V gene sequence: CDR1 SGHAT, CDR2 FQNNGV. CDR3 nucleotides: TGTGCCAGCAGCTTAGATCCGGGTTCGGACACCATATATTTT. Translation gives CASSLDPGSDTIYF.

The chain uses TRBV5-4 and TRBJ2-3; D not resolved. V dropped 3 bases and J dropped 2 bases, with 10 bases sitting between them. Per the germline V gene, CDR1 is SGHNT and CDR2 is YYREEE (reference sequence). The CDR3 extends over 14 amino acids. CDR3 amino acids: CASSYSPPTDTQYF. The CDR3 coding sequence is TGTGCCAGCAGCTACAGTCCCCCCACAGATACGCAGTATTTT.

This sequence joins TRBV4-1 and TRBJ2-7; D is perhaps TRBD1 (6 bases). Germline assignment: CDR1 MGHRA and CDR2 YSYEKL. V was cut by 1 base and J by 4 bases, with 14 bases left in between. CDR3 size: 15 residues. CDR3 residues: CASSQVQGQGYEQYF. In DNA, the CDR3 is TGCGCCAGCAGCCAAGTACAGGGTCAGGGTTACGAGCAGTACTTC.

The chain recombines TRBV7-6 with TRBJ2-7, with a possible D match to TRBD1 (6 bases). The V gene's germline CDR1 is SGHVS and CDR2 FNYEAQ. Trimming shortened V by 6 bases and J by 7 bases, and 16 bases separated the two germline ends. There are 13 residues in the CDR3. The CDR3: CASSPEWGREQYF. The CDR3 DNA follows: TGTGCCAGCAGTCCGGAGTGGGGGCGAGAGCAGTACTTC.

The chain uses TRBV5-1 and TRBJ1-2; 11 bases fit TRBD1. With 4 bases clipped from V and 3 bases from J, the junction kept 2 bases outside the gene matches. Germline values: CDR1 SGHRS, CDR2 YFSETQ. This CDR3 contains 14 residues. The DNA of the CDR3 is TGCGCCAGCAGCGAGGACAGGGGGCACTATGGCTACACCTTC. Translation: CASSEDRGHYGYTF.

J is TRBJ2-7 and V is TRBV5-8, with D maybe TRBD1 (6 bases). The germline V gene encodes CDR1 SGHTS and CDR2 YDEGEE. The CDR3 covers 14 residues. Trimming shortened V by 5 bases and J by 0 bases, and 12 bases separated the two germline ends. The CDR3 sequence: CASSFPGASYEQYF. The CDR3 DNA reads as TGTGCCAGCAGTTTCCCAGGGGCCTCCTACGAGCAGTACTTC.

The chain combines TRBV5-1 with TRBJ2-3, with 13 bases matching TRBD2. This CDR3 spans 16 amino acids. Germline CDR1 reads SGHRS; CDR2 reads YFSETQ. J gave up 4 bases and V 2 bases, and 4 bases lay outside the gene matches. CDR3 coding DNA: TGCGCCAGCAGCTTCTCGACTAGCGGGAGGCCAGATACGCAGTATTTT. It is translated as CASSFSTSGRPDTQYF.

The chain links TRBV9 to TRBJ2-1; 12 bases are a match to TRBD2. The CDR3 consists of 15 residues. Germline trimming cut 4 bases from V and 9 bases from J; bases unmatched to any gene: 8. The V gene's germline CDR1 is SGDLS and CDR2 YYNGEE. For the CDR3, the DNA is TGTGCCAGCAGCCTACGGACTAGCGGGGTGGGTGAGCAGTTCTTC. This sequence encodes CASSLRTSGVGEQFF.

The rearrangement joins TRBV2 to TRBJ1-1, with 9 nucleotides matching TRBD1. The CDR3 runs to 16 residues. After removal of 6 bases from V and 0 bases from J, the junction contained 8 bases not matched to a gene. The germline V gene has CDR1 SNHLY and CDR2 FYNNEI. The CDR3 is CASSPGTGRMNTEAFF. The CDR3 DNA follows: TGTGCCAGCAGCCCCGGGACAGGGAGGATGAACACTGAAGCTTTCTTT.

The V and J genes are TRBV5-1 and TRBJ2-7; 7 positions agree with TRBD1. V dropped 3 bases and J dropped 3; count of bases not matched to a gene: 3. The V gene's germline CDR1 is SGHRS and CDR2 YFSETQ. CDR3 length: 13 amino acids. CDR3 residues: CASSWDSRYEQYF. The CDR3 nucleotides are TGCGCCAGCAGCTGGGACAGTCGCTACGAGCAGTACTTC.

The CDR3 DNA sequence: TGTGCCAGCAGCCGGACAGGGGGCTCCTACGAGCAGTACTTC. Its translation is CASSRTGGSYEQYF. The chain links TRBV14 to TRBJ2-7, with TRBD1 matching 10 bases. Germline lookup yields CDR1 SGHDN and CDR2 FVKESK. This CDR3 is built from 14 residues. With V trimmed by 4 bases and J by 0 bases, 0 bases remained unmatched.

The chain employs TRBV27 and TRBJ1-2; 8 bases align to TRBD1. CDR3 size: 15 residues. Germline V gene data show CDR1 as MNHEY and CDR2 as SMNVEV (reference sequence). V trimming: 5 bases; J trimming: 4 bases; junction bases outside the gene matches: 9. The CDR3 DNA sequence: TGTGCCAGCAGTGAGCGACCGGGACAGGTCTATGGCTACACCTTC. Amino acids: CASSERPGQVYGYTF.

The CDR3 reads CAILGQRKFANTGELFF. The DNA for the CDR3 is TGTGCCATACTCGGACAGCGTAAATTCGCGAACACCGGGGAGCTGTTTTTT. The rearrangement uses TRBV30 and TRBJ2-2; D might be TRBD1 (6 bases). The CDR3 length is 17 residues. Germline lookup yields CDR1 GTSNPN and CDR2 SVGIG (reference sequence). Trimming removed 8 bases from V and 0 bases from J, with 22 bases in between.

The chain uses TRBV19 and TRBJ2-7; D perhaps matches TRBD2 (5 bases). CDR1 and CDR2 from the germline V gene are LNHDA and SQIVND (reference sequence). Trimming removed 5 bases at V and 4 bases at J, with 6 bases between. The CDR3 is 11 residues long. The chain's CDR3 is CASSEGYEQYF. As DNA, the CDR3 is TGTGCCAGTAGTGAGGGATACGAGCAGTACTTC.

V and J are TRBV7-2 and TRBJ2-2; TRBD1 matches at 8 bases. This CDR3 has 15 amino acids. J lost 8 bases, V lost 5 bases, and 10 bases had no gene match. Germline V gene sequence: CDR1 SGHTA, CDR2 FQGNSA. The CDR3 reads CASSPPDRGRGELFF. The CDR3 bases are TGTGCCAGCAGCCCTCCAGACAGGGGCAGGGGGGAGCTGTTTTTT.

The chain carries TRBV19 and TRBJ1-5, with 9 bases aligning to TRBD1. V shed 2 bases and J 3 bases; nucleotides not matched to a gene: 2. Germline CDR1 is LNHDA and CDR2 is SQIVND (reference sequence). There are 15 residues in the CDR3. Here the CDR3 reads CASSITGGPNQPQHF. The CDR3 coding sequence is TGTGCCAGTAGTATAACAGGGGGCCCCAATCAGCCCCAGCATTTT.

The chain combines TRBV20-1 with TRBJ2-5, with D possibly being TRBD2 (5 bases). CDR1 is DFQATT, CDR2 SNEGSKA, per germline (reference sequence). V was shortened by 6 bases and J by 5 bases, with 10 bases between the two germline ends. This CDR3 region has 11 residues. The DNA for the CDR3 is TGCAGTGCCCCGACGGGGGAGACCCAGTACTTC. This codes for CSAPTGETQYF.